This T cell receptor (beta chain) stems from a study of breast tumors, draining lymph nodes, adjacent tissues. General study findings and limits: Data fit most tumor T cells coming from lymph node, expanding in tumor.

Breast cancer patients provided tissue from their axillary draining lymph nodes. TCRdb fed the multiplex PCR reads into MiXCR, producing one record per CDR3 protein. Here the sample spans tens of thousands of distinct CDR3 sequences, roughly 28% being singletons. This CDR3 has 12 amino acids. Germline V gene sequence: CDR1 SQVTM, CDR2 ANQGSEA. V was cut by 6 bases and J by 4 bases, with 10 bases left in between. This clonotype was recorded many times. Its specificity is not known. The sequencing sample was made of axillary lymph node tissue. V usage is TRBV29-1 and J usage is TRBJ1-3; D not certain. The TCR originated in a female donor with breast cancer. Some clones in this sample may be carry-over from other donors' samples. The CDR3 region is CSVRGAGNTIYF. CDR3 DNA sequence: TGCAGCGTCAGAGGTGCAGGAAACACCATATATTTT.